This T cell receptor beta chain came from a study of beta chain features in type 1 diabetes. The study, taken as a whole, reports: PCR might favor shorter templates, but any such skew would affect patients and controls equally. Among patients with Type 1 diabetes, TCRB CDR3s were moderately but significantly shorter in every one of the four CD4+ subsets.

This CDR3 region has 14 residues. V lost 4 bases to trimming and J lost 3 bases; unmatched junction nucleotides: 4. Germline V gene sequence: CDR1 MDHEN, CDR2 SYDVKM. Details on this clone: Antigen specificity is unknown.

What was sequenced were expressed TCRB transcripts, since all of the isolated RNA had been reverse transcribed. This table comes from immunoSEQ multiplex PCR, and its TCRdb copy is limited to in-frame clones, with some not included. The data contain hundreds of thousands of clones, around 15% of them seen just once; the ten biggest clones take up 0.02% to 0.025%. Specimen: naive CD4+ T cells from blood. This clonotype was obtained from a man aged 18 to 30 with type 1 diabetes. J is TRBJ1-1 and V is TRBV28; TRBD1 aligns across 8 bases. This CDR3 is CASSSTGVDTEAFF. The CDR3 nucleotides are TGTGCCAGCAGTTCGACAGGGGTGGACACTGAAGCTTTCTTT.